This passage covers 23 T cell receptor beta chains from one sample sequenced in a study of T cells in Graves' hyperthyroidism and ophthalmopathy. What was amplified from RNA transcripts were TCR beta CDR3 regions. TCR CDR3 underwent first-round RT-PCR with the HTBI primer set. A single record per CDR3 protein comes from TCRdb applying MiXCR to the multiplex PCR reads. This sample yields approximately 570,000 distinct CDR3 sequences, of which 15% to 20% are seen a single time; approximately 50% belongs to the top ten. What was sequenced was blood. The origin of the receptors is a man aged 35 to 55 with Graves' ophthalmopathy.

The CDR3 loop is CASSFVAGGPETQYF. Here the CDR3 DNA reads TGTGCCAGCAGTTTCGTAGCGGGAGGGCCGGAGACCCAGTACTTC. The V and J genes are TRBV27 and TRBJ2-5; 11 nucleotides line up with TRBD2. Germline V lookup: CDR1 MNHEY, CDR2 SMNVEV (reference sequence). Trimming cost V 3 bases and J 5 bases; bases outside gene matches: 5. This CDR3 spans 15 amino acids.

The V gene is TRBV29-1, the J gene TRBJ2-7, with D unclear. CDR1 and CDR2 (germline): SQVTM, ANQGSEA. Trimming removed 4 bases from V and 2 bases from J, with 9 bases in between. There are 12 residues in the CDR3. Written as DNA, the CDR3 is TGCAGCGTTGTGGTCAAACCCTACGAGCAGTACTTC. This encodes CSVVVKPYEQYF.

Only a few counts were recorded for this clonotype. In DNA, the CDR3 is TGTGCCAGCAGTTACCCCATAAGACTAGCGGGAGACCTTCCCTTAGTATACAATGAGCAGTTCTTC. It yields the protein CASSYPIRLAGDLPLVYNEQFF. This chain connects TRBV6-2 or TRBV6-3 to TRBJ2-1; 12 bases agree with TRBD2. This CDR3 is 22 amino acids long. J was trimmed by 4 bases and V by 2 bases; bases with no gene match: 21. Germline V CDR1 and CDR2: MNHEY, SVGEGT.

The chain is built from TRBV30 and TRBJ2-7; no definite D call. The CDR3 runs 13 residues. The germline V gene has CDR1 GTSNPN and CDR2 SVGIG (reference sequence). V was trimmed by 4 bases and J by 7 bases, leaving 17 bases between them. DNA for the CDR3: TGTGCCTGGAATCGTGAGACCGTGAGGGAGCAGTACTTC. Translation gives CAWNRETVREQYF.

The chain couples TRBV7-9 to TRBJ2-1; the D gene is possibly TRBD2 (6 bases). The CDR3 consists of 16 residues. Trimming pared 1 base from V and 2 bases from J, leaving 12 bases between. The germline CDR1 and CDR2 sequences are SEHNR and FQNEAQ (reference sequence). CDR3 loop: CASSLGLAPTYNEQFF. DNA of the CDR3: TGTGCCAGCAGCTTAGGGCTAGCGCCTACCTACAATGAGCAGTTCTTC.

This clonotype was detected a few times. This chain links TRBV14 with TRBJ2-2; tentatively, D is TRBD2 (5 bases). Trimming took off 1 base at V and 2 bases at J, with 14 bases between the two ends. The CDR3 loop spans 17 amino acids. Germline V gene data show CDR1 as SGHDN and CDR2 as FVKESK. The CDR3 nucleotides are TGTGCCAGCAGCCAAGGGAACGGGATCCACAACACCGGGGAGCTGTTTTTT. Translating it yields CASSQGNGIHNTGELFF.

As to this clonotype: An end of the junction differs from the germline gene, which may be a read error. The CDR3 DNA sequence: TGCGCCAGCAGCCGGGAAGGGTCCCTGCCCTTTAACTATGGCTACACCTTC. Translating gives CASSREGSLPFNYGYTF. The chain combines TRBV7-9 with TRBJ1-2; D is ambiguous. Germline values: CDR1 SEHNR, CDR2 FQNEAQ (reference sequence). CDR3 size: 17 residues.

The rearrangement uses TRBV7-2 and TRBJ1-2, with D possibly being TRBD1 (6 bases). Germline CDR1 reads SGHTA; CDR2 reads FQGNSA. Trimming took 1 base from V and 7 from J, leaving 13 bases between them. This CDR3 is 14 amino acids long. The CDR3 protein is CASSLGRGRSGYTF. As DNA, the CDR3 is TGTGCCAGCAGCTTAGGCAGGGGTCGAAGTGGCTACACCTTC.

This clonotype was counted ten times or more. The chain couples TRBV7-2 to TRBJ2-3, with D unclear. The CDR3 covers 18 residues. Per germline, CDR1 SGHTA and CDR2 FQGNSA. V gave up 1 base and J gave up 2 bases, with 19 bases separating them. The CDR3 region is CASSLGRATATNTDTQYF. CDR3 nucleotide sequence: TGTGCCAGCAGCTTAGGCAGAGCCACCGCCACAAACACAGATACGCAGTATTTT.

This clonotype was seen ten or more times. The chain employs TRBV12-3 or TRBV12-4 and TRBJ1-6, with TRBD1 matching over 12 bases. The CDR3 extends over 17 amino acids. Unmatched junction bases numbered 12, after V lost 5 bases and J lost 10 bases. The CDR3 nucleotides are TGTGCCAGCAGTCCGCATGGGACAGGGGGCTTTGGGTCACCCCTCCACTTT. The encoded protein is CASSPHGTGGFGSPLHF.

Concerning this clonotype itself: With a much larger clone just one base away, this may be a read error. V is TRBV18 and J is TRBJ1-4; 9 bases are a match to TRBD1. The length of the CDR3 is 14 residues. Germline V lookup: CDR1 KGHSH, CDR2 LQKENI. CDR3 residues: CAGSNRGPGEKLFF. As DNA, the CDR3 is TGTGCCGGCTCAAACAGGGGGCCTGGTGAAAAACTGTTTTTT.

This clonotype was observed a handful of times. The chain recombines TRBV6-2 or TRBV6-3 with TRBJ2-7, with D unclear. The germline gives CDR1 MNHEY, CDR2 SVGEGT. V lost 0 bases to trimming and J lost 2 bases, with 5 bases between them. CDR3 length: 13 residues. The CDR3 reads CASSYSIPYEQYF. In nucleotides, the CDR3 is TGTGCCAGCAGTTACTCGATACCCTACGAGCAGTACTTC.

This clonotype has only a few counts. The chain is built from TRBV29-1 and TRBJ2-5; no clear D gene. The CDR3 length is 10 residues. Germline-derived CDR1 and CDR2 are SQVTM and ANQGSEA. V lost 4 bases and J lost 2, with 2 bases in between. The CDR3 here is CSVGQETQYF. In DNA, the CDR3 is TGCAGCGTTGGGCAAGAGACCCAGTACTTC.

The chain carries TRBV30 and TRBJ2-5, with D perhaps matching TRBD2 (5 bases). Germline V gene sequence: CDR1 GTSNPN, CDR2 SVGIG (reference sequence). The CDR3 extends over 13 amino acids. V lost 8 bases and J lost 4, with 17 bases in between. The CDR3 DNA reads TGTGCCACGTCGGAGGAGGCCCGAGAGACCCAGTACTTC. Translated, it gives CATSEEARETQYF.

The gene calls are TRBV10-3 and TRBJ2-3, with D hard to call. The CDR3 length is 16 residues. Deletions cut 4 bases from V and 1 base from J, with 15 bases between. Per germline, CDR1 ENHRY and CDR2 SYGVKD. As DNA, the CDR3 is TGTGCCATCAGTGCTACCCTCTGGCCAGGCACAGATACGCAGTATTTT. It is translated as CAISATLWPGTDTQYF.

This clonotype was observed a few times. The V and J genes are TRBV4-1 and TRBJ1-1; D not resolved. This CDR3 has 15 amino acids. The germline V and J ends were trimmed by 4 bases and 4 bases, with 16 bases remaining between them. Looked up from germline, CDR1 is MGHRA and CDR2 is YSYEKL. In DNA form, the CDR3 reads TGCGCCAGCAGCCCCCCGGGAAGGAGAGGCACTGAAGCTTTCTTT. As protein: CASSPPGRRGTEAFF.

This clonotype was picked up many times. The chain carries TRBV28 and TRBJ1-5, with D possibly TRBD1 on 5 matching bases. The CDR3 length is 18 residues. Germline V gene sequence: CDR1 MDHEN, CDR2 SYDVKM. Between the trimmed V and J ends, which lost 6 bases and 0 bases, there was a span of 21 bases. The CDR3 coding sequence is TGTGCCAGCAGACCCCCGGGACTCGGAGTATTTAGCAATCAGCCCCAGCATTTT. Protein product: CASRPPGLGVFSNQPQHF.

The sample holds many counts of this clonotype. CDR3 amino acids: CASSPSQGNYGYTF. The CDR3 DNA is TGTGCCAGCTCACCCTCACAGGGAAACTATGGCTACACCTTC. The chain is built from TRBV18 and TRBJ1-2; D possibly corresponds to TRBD1 (6 bases). Trimming took 3 bases from V and 2 from J, leaving 10 bases between them. CDR1 and CDR2 (germline): KGHSH, LQKENI. This CDR3 region has 14 residues.

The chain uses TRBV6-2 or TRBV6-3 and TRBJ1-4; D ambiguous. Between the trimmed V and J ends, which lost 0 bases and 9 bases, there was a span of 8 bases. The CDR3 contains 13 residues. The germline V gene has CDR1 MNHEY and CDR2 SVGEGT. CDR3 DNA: TGTGCCAGCAGTTACTCGACGGCGAAAAAACTGTTTTTT. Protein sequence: CASSYSTAKKLFF.

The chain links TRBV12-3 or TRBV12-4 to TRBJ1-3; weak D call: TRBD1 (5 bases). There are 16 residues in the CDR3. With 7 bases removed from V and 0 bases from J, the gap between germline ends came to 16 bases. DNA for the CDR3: TGTGCCAGCACTCCCTCGGGGGGGTTCTCTGGAAACACCATATATTTT. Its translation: CASTPSGGFSGNTIYF.

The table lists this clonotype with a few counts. The CDR3 loop reads CSATGWREGSTYNEQFF. In nucleotides, the CDR3 is TGCAGTGCTACGGGCTGGCGGGAGGGGTCCACCTACAATGAGCAGTTCTTC. V usage is TRBV20-1 and J usage is TRBJ2-1, with 9 bases aligning to TRBD2. The V gene's germline CDR1 is DFQATT and CDR2 SNEGSKA (reference sequence). There are 17 residues in the CDR3. The J segment lost 2 bases and the V segment lost 4 bases, leaving 12 bases of the junction unmatched.

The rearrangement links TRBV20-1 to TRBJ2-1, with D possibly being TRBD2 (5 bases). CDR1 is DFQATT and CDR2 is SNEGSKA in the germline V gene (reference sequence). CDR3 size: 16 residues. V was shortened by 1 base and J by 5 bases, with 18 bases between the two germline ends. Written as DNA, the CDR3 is TGCAGTGCTAGAGGAGGGATCAGGTGGATGGACAATGAGCAGTTCTTC. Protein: CSARGGIRWMDNEQFF.

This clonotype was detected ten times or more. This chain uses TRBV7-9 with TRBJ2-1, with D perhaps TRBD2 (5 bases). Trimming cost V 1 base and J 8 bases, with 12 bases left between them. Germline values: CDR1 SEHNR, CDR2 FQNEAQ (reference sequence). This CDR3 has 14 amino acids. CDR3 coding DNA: TGTGCCAGCAGCTTAGGAGGGAACAGCCATGAGCAGTTCTTC. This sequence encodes CASSLGGNSHEQFF.